This TCR beta chain was documented in a study of shared clonotypes between healthy human individuals. Note on this clone: No antigen is known for it.

On ten immunoSEQ deep assay plates, unsorted PBMC DNA was sequenced. TCRdb's copy holds only in-frame clones and misses some; the assay was immunoSEQ multiplex PCR. Among about 490,000 clones listed, about 78% were seen once. Study-wide results and limits: Only blood underwent sampling, and tissue repertoires likely differ.

About 100 million PBMCs were counted before genomic DNA extraction. Germline V gene lookup returns CDR1 LGHNA and CDR2 YNFKEQ. V lost 1 base and J lost 2, with 9 bases in between. This CDR3 spans 15 amino acids. V is TRBV4-2 and J is TRBJ2-1; D perhaps matches TRBD2 (5 bases). The TCR originated in a woman aged 40 to 50 in good health. Some clones in this sample may be carry-over from other donors' samples. The source material was PBMCs. The CDR3, as DNA: TGTGCCAGCAGCCAAGTTTTTAGCGCCTACAATGAGCAGTTCTTC. As protein: CASSQVFSAYNEQFF.